Listed below are T cell receptor beta chains from one sample, sequenced in a study of PD-1 blockade in classical Hodgkin lymphoma. Here immunoSEQ multiplex PCR was the method, and the copy in TCRdb shows in-frame clones only, minus some. The sample consists of about 85,000 clones, less than 95% of them appearing once. The material sequenced was peripheral blood mononuclear cells (PBMCs), taken before the fourth cycle of nivolumab. The receptors stem from a human donor with classical Hodgkin lymphoma. The CDR3 runs from the conserved cysteine through the conserved F or W. D genes are given only for firm matches. A row's size may be missing; if present it is once, few, many or a size class.

V gene	D gene	clone size	J gene	CDR3 DNA	CDR3 protein
TRBV5-1	.	.	TRBJ2-3	TGCGCCAGCAGCTTGTCCGGCAGTACTAGCACAGATACGCAGTATTTT	CASSLSGSTSTDTQYF
TRBV15	.	.	TRBJ2-5	TGTGCCACCAGCTTACTAGCCCCGTACCAAGAGACCCAGTACTTC	CATSLLAPYQETQYF
TRBV11-2	.	.	TRBJ1-4	TGTGCCAGCAGCTTAGGTACGGGGTTCGGTGAAAAACTGTTTTTT	CASSLGTGFGEKLFF
TRBV27	.	.	TRBJ1-1	TGTGCCAGCAGTTTGGCAGGGACCTTCACTGAAGCTTTCTTT	CASSLAGTFTEAFF
TRBV6-6	TRBD2	.	TRBJ2-5	TGTGCCAGCAGTTACTCCAGCGGGGCAGAGACCCAGTACTTC	CASSYSSGAETQYF
TRBV19	.	.	TRBJ2-7	TGTGCCAGCACCCGACCGGGGTTTCCCGAGCAGTACTTC	CASTRPGFPEQYF
TRBV6-1	TRBD1	.	TRBJ2-4	TGTGCCAGCAGTTTTCGACAGGGTATTCAGTACTTC	CASSFRQGIQYF
TRBV7-8	.	.	TRBJ1-5	TGTGCCAGCAGCTCCCACCCCCGGGACATACACGATCAGCCCCAGCATTTT	CASSSHPRDIHDQPQHF
TRBV6-5	.	once	TRBJ1-3	TGTGCCAGCAGTTACTTCCGGTCTGGAAACACCATATATTTT	CASSYFRSGNTIYF
TRBV30	TRBD2	once	TRBJ2-5	TGTGCCTGGAGTGCGGTGAGGACTAGCGGGGGAGAAGAGACCCAGTACTTC	CAWSAVRTSGGEETQYF
TRBV19	TRBD1	once	TRBJ1-1	TGTGCCAGTAGGACAGGGGGCTCCGAAGCTTTCTTT	CASRTGGSEAFF
TRBV2	.	.	TRBJ2-3	TGTGCCAGCAGTGAAGTAGCGAGTATACCAGATACGCAGTATTTT	CASSEVASIPDTQYF
TRBV7-8	TRBD2	.	TRBJ2-1	TGTGCCAGCAGCCTTAGCGGGGGGGATTACAATGAGCAGTTCTTC	CASSLSGGDYNEQFF
TRBV7-9	.	few	TRBJ2-1	TGTGCCAGCAGCTTATCCTACAATGAGCAGTTCTTC	CASSLSYNEQFF
TRBV7-2	.	.	TRBJ1-4	TGTGCCAGCAGCTTGGACAGCCCTAATGAAAAACTGTTTTTT	CASSLDSPNEKLFF
TRBV7-8	.	.	TRBJ2-2	TGTGCCAGCAGCTCACTAGCAAACACCGGGGAGCTGTTTTTT	CASSSLANTGELFF
TRBV9	.	.	TRBJ1-2	TGTGCCAGCAGCGTCAGGGACATTTTGTCGGCCGGCTACACCTTC	CASSVRDILSAGYTF
TRBV21-1	.	.	TRBJ1-1	TGTGCCGGGGCGGAGGAGAACACTGAAGCTTTCTTT	CAGAEENTEAFF
TRBV2	.	.	TRBJ1-2	TGTGCCAGCAGTGAAGTCGCAGGCGGCGCCATGGAATGGAACTATGGCTACACCTTC	CASSEVAGGAMEWNYGYTF
TRBV10-1	.	.	TRBJ1-2	TGCGCCACCGGCGGCATGCGCCGGGCACGGTATGGCTACACCTTC	CATGGMRRARYGYTF
TRBV9	.	.	TRBJ1-4	TGTGCCAGCAGCGTAGGGCCAGCAACTAATGAAAAACTGTTTTTT	CASSVGPATNEKLFF
TRBV5-1	TRBD1	.	TRBJ1-1	TGCGCCAGCAGCCTCCAGGGGGGAGACACTGAAGCTTTCTTT	CASSLQGGDTEAFF
TRBV30	TRBD2	.	TRBJ2-5	TGTGCCTGCCGGCGGCGGGGGTCACAAGAGACCCAGTACTTC	CACRRRGSQETQYF
TRBV7-9	TRBD1	once	TRBJ2-7	TGTGCCAGCAGCCCGGGACAGGGGGCGATCTACGAGCAGTACTTC	CASSPGQGAIYEQYF
TRBV5-4	TRBD2	.	TRBJ2-3	TGTGCCAGCCAGGGACTAGCGGGAGGGGATACGCAGTATTTT	CASQGLAGGDTQYF
TRBV30	.	.	TRBJ2-3	TGTGCCTGGACCCTGTCGGAGAGGGGCCCGCAGTATTTT	CAWTLSERGPQYF
TRBV7-3	TRBD1	few	TRBJ2-1	TGTGCCAGCAGCCCTAGTACGGGACAGCACTACAATGAGCAGTTCTTC	CASSPSTGQHYNEQFF
TRBV27	.	.	TRBJ2-3	TGTGCCAGCAGCATCCTGGGAAGCCAGGGCACAGATACGCAGTATTTT	CASSILGSQGTDTQYF
TRBV7-8	.	.	TRBJ2-1	TGTGCCAGCAGCTCCTCTCTAGCGCTCTCCTACAATGAGCAGTTCTTC	CASSSSLALSYNEQFF
TRBV6-5	.	.	TRBJ2-1	TGTGCCAGCAGTCGAAAAGTCCTCGGGGATGAGCAGTTCTTC	CASSRKVLGDEQFF
TRBV23-1	.	.	TRBJ2-7	TGCGCCAGCAGTCAATCGTTTGGCTTCTCTACCTACGAGCAGTACTTC	CASSQSFGFSTYEQYF
TRBV28	.	.	TRBJ1-1	TGTGCCAGCAGTTTATTTCGCCTGGGGGGGGACACTGAAGCTTTCTTT	CASSLFRLGGDTEAFF
TRBV19	.	.	TRBJ1-1	TGTGCCAGTAGTAACCACTGGGGGGCCACTGAAGCTTTCTTT	CASSNHWGATEAFF
TRBV7-3	TRBD1	.	TRBJ1-5	TGTGCCAGCAGCGAACAGGGGGGGAATCAGCCCCAGCATTTT	CASSEQGGNQPQHF
TRBV14	.	.	TRBJ1-5	TGTGCCAGCAGCCTTTTGGGTCAGCCCCAGCATTTT	CASSLLGQPQHF
TRBV5-4	TRBD1	.	TRBJ1-2	TGTGCCAGCAGCTTCGGACAGGGGAACGGCTACACCTTC	CASSFGQGNGYTF
TRBV6-5	.	.	TRBJ1-2	TGTGCCAGCAGTTCAGGCGGGACGGCGGCTTGGGGCTACACCTTC	CASSSGGTAAWGYTF